This is a list of T cell receptor beta chains from one sample in a study of cytomegalovirus exposure and HLA in healthy donors. Produced via immunoSEQ multiplex PCR; TCRdb's table is partial and in-frame only. The sample carries around 96,000 clones, around 74% recorded once. Sequenced: PBMCs. These receptors were taken from a young man in good health and CMV-seropositive. Both conserved end residues are part of each CDR3. Fields, in order: V gene, J gene, CDR3 protein.

TRBV10-1	TRBJ2-6	CASSESRLAESGANVLTF
TRBV7-3	TRBJ2-2	CASSSGLGDTGELFF
TRBV27	TRBJ2-3	CASKRQGGTDTQYF
TRBV19	TRBJ1-3	CASSTQYSGNTIYF
TRBV5-8	TRBJ2-5	CASSFGTGEETQYF
TRBV9	TRBJ1-6	CASSATSSPLHF
TRBV7-9	TRBJ2-2	CASSSRGESPNTGELFF
TRBV7-2	TRBJ2-7	CASSSWTGTYEQYF
TRBV11-1	TRBJ2-5	CASSLRFEKETQYF
TRBV19	TRBJ1-5	CASRVGGPASQPQHF